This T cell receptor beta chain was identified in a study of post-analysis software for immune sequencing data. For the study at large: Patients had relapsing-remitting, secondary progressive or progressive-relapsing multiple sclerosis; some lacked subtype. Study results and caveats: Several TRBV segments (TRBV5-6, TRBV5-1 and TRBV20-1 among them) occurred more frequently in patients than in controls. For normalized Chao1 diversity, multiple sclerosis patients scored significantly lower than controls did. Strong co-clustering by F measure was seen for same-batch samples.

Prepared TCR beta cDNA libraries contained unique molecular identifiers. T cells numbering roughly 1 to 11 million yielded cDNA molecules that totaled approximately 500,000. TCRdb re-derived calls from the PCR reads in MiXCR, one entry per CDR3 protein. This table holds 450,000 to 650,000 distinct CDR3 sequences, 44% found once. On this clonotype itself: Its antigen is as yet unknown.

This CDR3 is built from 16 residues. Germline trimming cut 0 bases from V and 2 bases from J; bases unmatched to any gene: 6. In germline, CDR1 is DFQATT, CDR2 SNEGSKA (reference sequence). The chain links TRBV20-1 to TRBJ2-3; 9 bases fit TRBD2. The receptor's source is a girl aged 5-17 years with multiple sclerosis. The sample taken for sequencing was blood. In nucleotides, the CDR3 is TGCAGTGCTAGAGAAAATCTAGCGGGGATCACAGATACGCAGTATTTT. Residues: CSARENLAGITDTQYF.